This T cell receptor (beta chain) stems from a study of response to subunit inactivated influenza vaccine. This clonotype was recorded a few times. The target antigen is unknown. TCRdb re-called the RT-PCR reads through MiXCR, storing one row per CDR3 protein. Of 860,000 or so distinct CDR3 sequences in the sample, approximately 21% were seen once. Findings and limits, study-wide: The authors proposed limited new T cell recruitment per seasonal influenza vaccination.

There are 11 residues in the CDR3. The V and J ends lost 3 bases and 6 bases respectively, with 9 bases between them. Germline V lookup: CDR1 DFQATT, CDR2 SNEGSKA (reference sequence). The clonotype was recovered from a man aged 50 to 59 who received an inactivated influenza vaccine. Sequences were derived from PBMCs from blood, sampled 4 to 6 days after vaccination. J is TRBJ2-7 and V is TRBV20-1; possibly TRBD2 for D (6 bases). The chain's CDR3 is CSASERVEQYF. The CDR3 DNA reads as TGCAGTGCTAGCGAGCGGGTCGAGCAGTACTTC.